The 29 T cell receptor beta chains given below trace back to one sample, sequenced in a study of technical replicates of blood from a handful of donors. Assay used: immunoSEQ multiplex PCR; TCRdb lists only in-frame clones, some missing. Of some 85,000 clones listed, 90% to 95% were seen once; the top ten hold around 0.4%. The sample taken for sequencing was T cells isolated from PBMCs. The source of these receptors is a human donor in good health.

About this clone: The sample contains more than one DNA sequence encoding this CDR3. The CDR3 DNA reads as TGTGCCAGCAGCTTGGGACAGGGCGCCTACGAGCAGTACTTC. Protein product: CASSLGQGAYEQYF. The V and J genes are TRBV7-9 and TRBJ2-7; the match to TRBD1 covers 9 bases. Germline trimming cut 3 bases from V and 2 bases from J; bases unmatched to any gene: 2. The CDR3 sequence is 14 residues long. Germline V gene lookup returns CDR1 SEHNR and CDR2 FQNEAQ (reference sequence).

This rearrangement joins TRBV29-1 to TRBJ1-1, with a weak D call TRBD1 (5 bases). Trimming cost V 4 bases and J 2 bases, with 14 bases left between them. This CDR3 contains 14 residues. Germline CDR1 is SQVTM and CDR2 is ANQGSEA. The chain's CDR3 is CSVARRDANTEAFF. CDR3 nucleotides: TGCAGCGTTGCGAGGCGGGACGCAAACACTGAAGCTTTCTTT.

V gene TRBV7-2 combines with J gene TRBJ1-3; D is ambiguous. V lost 1 base and J lost 0, with 4 bases in between. The CDR3 extends over 14 amino acids. From germline, CDR1 is SGHTA and CDR2 FQGNSA. The CDR3 loop reads CASSLDGSGNTIYF. CDR3 DNA sequence: TGTGCCAGCAGCTTAGACGGCTCTGGAAACACCATATATTTT.

This chain connects TRBV11-2 to TRBJ2-1, with 8 bases that match TRBD2. Germline assignment: CDR1 SGHAT and CDR2 FQNNGV. V lost 8 bases to trimming and J lost 4 bases; unmatched junction nucleotides: 16. This CDR3 region has 17 residues. The CDR3 sequence is CASRAASGSIRYNEQFF. CDR3 coding DNA: TGTGCCAGCCGGGCGGCTAGCGGGTCTATACGGTACAATGAGCAGTTCTTC.

This chain links TRBV10-1 with TRBJ2-3; the D gene is possibly TRBD2 (5 bases). V was cut by 7 bases and J by 8 bases, with 25 bases left in between. This CDR3 spans 16 amino acids. Germline CDR1 WNHNN, CDR2 SYGVQD (reference sequence). The DNA of the CDR3 is TGCGCCAGCACCGGCGAGAGCGGACTCTTTCAAATTACGCAGTATTTT. Protein sequence: CASTGESGLFQITQYF.

The CDR3: CAWSRSWARQSYEQYF. The CDR3 nucleotides are TGTGCCTGGAGTCGTTCATGGGCGCGACAATCCTACGAGCAGTACTTC. The chain combines TRBV30 with TRBJ2-7; D remains unclear. CDR3 length: 16 amino acids. CDR1 GTSNPN and CDR2 SVGIG come from the germline V gene (reference sequence). Trimming left V 2 bases short and J 1 base short, with 18 bases between.

The rearrangement uses TRBV9 and TRBJ2-6; D might be TRBD1 (5 bases). The germline CDR1 and CDR2 sequences are SGDLS and YYNGEE. CDR3 length equals 16 residues. Trimming took off 4 bases at V and 4 bases at J, with 15 bases between the two ends. CDR3 nucleotide sequence: TGTGCCAGCAGCTTCCAAGGGGTATCAGGGGCCAACGTCCTGACTTTC. Protein: CASSFQGVSGANVLTF.

This chain connects TRBV7-6 to TRBJ1-1; D uncertain. V was pared by 6 bases and J by 5 bases, with 13 bases between. From germline, CDR1 is SGHVS and CDR2 FNYEAQ. CDR3 size: 13 residues. DNA of the CDR3: TGTGCCAGCAGTTCTGGTCAGACAACTGAAGCTTTCTTT. Translating it yields CASSSGQTTEAFF.

This clone was seen more than once but under ten times. The genes are TRBV6-5 and TRBJ1-5; D perhaps matches TRBD1 (5 bases). V was trimmed by 6 bases and J by 5 bases, leaving 14 bases between them. The CDR3 is 14 residues long. Per the germline V gene, CDR1 is MNHEY and CDR2 is SVGAGI. CDR3 amino acids: CASSRTPFHQPQHF. Written as DNA, the CDR3 is TGTGCCAGCAGCCGGACACCTTTTCATCAGCCCCAGCATTTT.

The V gene is TRBV2, the J gene TRBJ2-7, with 12 bases aligning to TRBD1. There are 15 residues in the CDR3. Germline V lookup: CDR1 SNHLY, CDR2 FYNNEI. V dropped 6 bases and J dropped 7; count of bases not matched to a gene: 10. DNA of the CDR3: TGTGCCAGCAGATCCGGGACAGGGGGCTGGGGGGAGCAGTACTTC. This encodes CASRSGTGGWGEQYF. The complete variable domain, with remaining parts taken from reference TRBV2 and TRBJ2-7, reads EPEVTQTPSHQVTQMGQEVILRCVPISNHLYFYWYRQILGQKVEFLVSFYNNEISEKSEIFDDQFSVERPDGSNFTLKIRSTKLEDSAMYFCASRSGTGGWGEQYFGPGTRLTVT.

The chain uses TRBV6-6 and TRBJ2-1; 16 nucleotides line up with TRBD2. This CDR3 has 16 amino acids. Germline CDR1 and CDR2: MNHNY and SVGAGI (reference sequence). V dropped 0 bases and J dropped 8; count of bases not matched to a gene: 1. The CDR3 protein is CASSYSGTSGRDEQFF. The CDR3 DNA reads as TGTGCCAGCAGTTACTCCGGGACTAGCGGGAGGGATGAGCAGTTCTTC.

This chain uses TRBV19 with TRBJ2-1; the D gene is possibly TRBD2 (5 bases). The CDR3 consists of 17 residues. Germline V lookup: CDR1 LNHDA, CDR2 SQIVND (reference sequence). V lost 5 bases and J lost 0, with 17 bases in between. In DNA, the CDR3 is TGTGCCAGTAGTCATTTGATACTAGAAAGCTCCTACAATGAGCAGTTCTTC. Amino acids: CASSHLILESSYNEQFF. The whole variable domain, filled in from reference TRBV19 and TRBJ2-1, reads DGGITQSPKYLFRKEGQNVTLSCEQNLNHDAMYWYRQDPGQGLRLIYYSQIVNDFQKGDIAEGYSVSREKKESFPLTVTSAQKNPTAFYLCASSHLILESSYNEQFFGPGTRLTVL.

As regards this clone: One junction end does not reproduce the germline sequence, and a read error may be involved. The gene calls are TRBV30 and TRBJ1-1; the D gene is possibly TRBD1 (6 bases). Germline V CDR1 and CDR2: GTSNPN, SVGIG (reference sequence). The CDR3 runs to 13 residues. The CDR3 DNA sequence: TGTGCCTGGAGTGTAAACCTGGACAGAAGTCGGGTCTTT. Translation gives CAWSVNLDRSRVF.

The V and J genes are TRBV19 and TRBJ2-3; 9 bases are shared with TRBD2. Germline CDR1 reads LNHDA; CDR2 reads SQIVND (reference sequence). CDR3 length: 15 amino acids. V was pared by 6 bases and J by 6 bases, with 10 bases of the junction left unmatched. The CDR3 DNA is TGTGCCAGTAGGATGGTAGCGGGAGCGGTTGATACGCAGTATTTT. This sequence encodes CASRMVAGAVDTQYF.

The count of this clone is one. J is TRBJ2-7 and V is TRBV14; 7 bases line up with TRBD1. Germline V gene sequence: CDR1 SGHDN, CDR2 FVKESK. This CDR3 region has 16 residues. V was clipped by 0 bases and J by 4 bases; unmatched bases: 9. The CDR3 DNA sequence: TGTGCCAGCAGCCAAGATATAGGACAGGCTTTTTACGAGCAGTACTTC. This sequence encodes CASSQDIGQAFYEQYF.

The V call is TRBV6-1, the J call TRBJ1-5; D is undetermined. Germline V gives CDR1 MNHNS, CDR2 SASEGT. This CDR3 contains 12 residues. V was cut by 3 bases and J by 4 bases, with 4 bases left in between. CDR3 nucleotide sequence: TGTGCCAGCAGTGACGGTAATCAGCCCCAGCATTTT. Its translation is CASSDGNQPQHF.

The genes are TRBV6-4 and TRBJ1-1; 7 nucleotides line up with TRBD1. The CDR3 runs to 13 residues. V shed 5 bases, J shed 5 bases, and the junction held 5 bases outside the gene matches. CDR1 and CDR2 (germline): MRHNA, SNTAGT. The CDR3 protein is CASSKTGETEAFF. The CDR3 DNA reads TGTGCCAGCAGTAAAACAGGGGAGACTGAAGCTTTCTTT.

The rearrangement links TRBV7-9 to TRBJ1-2, with D hard to call. V lost 3 bases to trimming and J lost 9 bases, with 14 bases between them. Germline V gene lookup returns CDR1 SEHNR and CDR2 FQNEAQ (reference sequence). The length of the CDR3 is 13 residues. The CDR3 loop reads CASSFTEGPSYTF. CDR3 bases: TGTGCCAGCAGCTTTACGGAGGGTCCAAGCTACACCTTC. Looking up the rest from reference TRBV7-9 and TRBJ1-2 gives the full variable domain: DTGVSQNPRHKITKRGQNVTFRCDPISEHNRLYWYRQTLGQGPEFLTYFQNEAQLEKSRLLSDRFSAERPKGSFSTLEIQRTEQGDSAMYLCASSFTEGPSYTFGSGTRLTVV.

This clone was found once. The chain is built from TRBV6-6 and TRBJ1-1; tentative D call: TRBD1 (6 bases). The CDR3 is 15 residues long. Between the trimmed V and J ends, which lost 6 bases and 5 bases, there was a span of 19 bases. Per germline, CDR1 MNHNY and CDR2 SVGAGI (reference sequence). The CDR3 DNA sequence: TGTGCCAGCAGCCTTAACAGGGATAGGGGGACTGAAGCTTTCTTT. Its translation is CASSLNRDRGTEAFF.

The CDR3 region is CASSLSGTPNTEAFF. CDR3 in DNA: TGTGCCAGCAGCTTAAGCGGGACACCGAACACTGAAGCTTTCTTT. The chain joins TRBV7-2 to TRBJ1-1; TRBD1 is a possible D gene (6 bases). This CDR3 region has 15 residues. Germline V gene lookup returns CDR1 SGHTA and CDR2 FQGNSA. V shed 2 bases and J shed 1 base, with 11 bases lying between them.

This chain connects TRBV2 to TRBJ2-5, with D tentatively TRBD1 (5 bases). The germline gives CDR1 SNHLY, CDR2 FYNNEI. The length of the CDR3 is 14 residues. The V end was cut by 6 bases, the J end by 1 base, with 12 bases between. The CDR3 sequence is CASRKGQIQETQYF. As DNA, the CDR3 is TGTGCCAGCAGGAAGGGGCAGATCCAAGAGACCCAGTACTTC. The full variable domain, its missing parts supplied by reference TRBV2 and TRBJ2-5, is EPEVTQTPSHQVTQMGQEVILRCVPISNHLYFYWYRQILGQKVEFLVSFYNNEISEKSEIFDDQFSVERPDGSNFTLKIRSTKLEDSAMYFCASRKGQIQETQYFGPGTRLLVL.

This sequence joins TRBV15 and TRBJ2-5, with D tentatively TRBD1 (6 bases). The CDR3 loop spans 16 amino acids. V lost 0 bases, J lost 5 bases, and 16 bases lay in between. Germline V gives CDR1 LNHNV, CDR2 YYDKDF (reference sequence). CDR3 sequence (DNA): TGTGCCACCAGCAGAGATAAATTGGGGGCTGGTGAGACCCAGTACTTC. Encoded protein: CATSRDKLGAGETQYF.

The chain carries TRBV6-7 and TRBJ2-2; TRBD1 might be the D (6 bases). TRBV6-7 is annotated as an ORF whose role is uncertain. CDR3 length: 15 amino acids. Trimming took off 0 bases at V and 1 base at J, with 6 bases between the two ends. The CDR3 DNA sequence: TGTGCCAGCAGTTACTCCAGGGGGAACACCGGGGAGCTGTTTTTT. Translation gives CASSYSRGNTGELFF.

The chain links TRBV28 to TRBJ2-7; TRBD2 aligns across 12 bases. The V gene's germline CDR1 is MDHEN and CDR2 SYDVKM. The CDR3 is 13 amino acids. J lost 9 bases, V lost 7 bases, and 7 bases had no gene match. CDR3 DNA sequence: TGTGCCAGCACCGGGACTAGCGGGCCCCGGCAGTACTTC. It translates to CASTGTSGPRQYF.

J is TRBJ2-1 and V is TRBV4-2; a possible D gene is TRBD2 (5 bases). Germline V CDR1 and CDR2: LGHNA, YNFKEQ. The CDR3 has 14 residues. V was shortened by 2 bases and J by 7 bases, with 12 bases between the two germline ends. This CDR3 reads CASSQSGLANEQFF. The CDR3 nucleotides are TGTGCCAGCAGCCAATCCGGACTCGCGAATGAGCAGTTCTTC.

The count of this clone is one. The CDR3 DNA follows: TGTGCCAGCAGCTTGGATATATTAGTGGGAGCTAACTATGGCTACACCTTC. This translates into CASSLDILVGANYGYTF. This sequence joins TRBV5-4 and TRBJ1-2; D is undetermined. The CDR3 spans 17 residues. The germline V gene encodes CDR1 SGHNT and CDR2 YYREEE (reference sequence). V was trimmed by 0 bases and J by 0 bases, leaving 15 bases between them.

This rearrangement joins TRBV19 to TRBJ1-4; D unresolved. Germline values: CDR1 LNHDA, CDR2 SQIVND (reference sequence). This CDR3 contains 14 residues. Deletions cut 2 bases from V and 4 bases from J, with 8 bases between. The CDR3 DNA follows: TGTGCCAGTAGTATAACGACTGATAATGAAAAACTGTTTTTT. It translates to CASSITTDNEKLFF.

The rearrangement joins TRBV19 to TRBJ2-7; unclear D gene. This CDR3 contains 12 residues. Trimming left V 6 bases short and J 7 bases short, with 13 bases between. Germline loops: CDR1 LNHDA, CDR2 SQIVND (reference sequence). The CDR3 sequence: CASSEVNREQYF. In nucleotides, the CDR3 is TGTGCCAGTAGCGAGGTGAATCGGGAGCAGTACTTC.

The rearrangement joins TRBV4-1 to TRBJ2-1; TRBD2 matches 11 bases. The CDR3 spans 17 residues. Germline CDR1 is MGHRA and CDR2 is YSYEKL. The J segment lost 5 bases and the V segment lost 1 base, leaving 7 bases of the junction unmatched. Written as DNA, the CDR3 is TGCGCCAGCAGCCAAGTACTAGCGGGAGTTATCGACAATGAGCAGTTCTTC. Its protein product is CASSQVLAGVIDNEQFF.